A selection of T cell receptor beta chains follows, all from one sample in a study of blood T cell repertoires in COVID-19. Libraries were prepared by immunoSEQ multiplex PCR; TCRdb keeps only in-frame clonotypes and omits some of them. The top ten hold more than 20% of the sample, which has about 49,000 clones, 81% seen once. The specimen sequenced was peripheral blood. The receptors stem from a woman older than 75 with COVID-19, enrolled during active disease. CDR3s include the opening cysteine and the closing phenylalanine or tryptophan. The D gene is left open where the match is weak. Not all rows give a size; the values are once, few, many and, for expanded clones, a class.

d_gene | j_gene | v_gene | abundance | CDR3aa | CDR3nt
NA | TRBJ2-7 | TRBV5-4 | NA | CASSLGQGEVYEQYF | TGTGCCAGCAGCTTGGGCCAGGGGGAGGTCTACGAGCAGTACTTC
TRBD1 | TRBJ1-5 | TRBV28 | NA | CASSRPQGDGQPQHF | TGTGCCAGCAGCCGACCACAGGGGGACGGTCAGCCCCAGCATTTT
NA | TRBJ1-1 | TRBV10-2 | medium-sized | CASSGNYMNTEAFF | TGCGCCAGCAGTGGCAATTACATGAACACTGAAGCTTTCTTT
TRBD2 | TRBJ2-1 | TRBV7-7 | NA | CASSMGLAAHNEQFF | TGTGCTAGCAGCATGGGACTAGCGGCACACAATGAGCAGTTCTTC
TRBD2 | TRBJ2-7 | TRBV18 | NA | CASSPWDYRSSYEQYF | TGTGCCAGCTCACCGTGGGACTACCGGAGCTCCTACGAGCAGTACTTC
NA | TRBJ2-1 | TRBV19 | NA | CASSIGSYNEQFF | TGTGCCAGTAGTATCGGCTCCTACAATGAGCAGTTCTTC
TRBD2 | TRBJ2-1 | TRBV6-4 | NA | CASSGGGVTGNEQFF | TGTGCCAGCAGTGGGGGGGGAGTAACTGGCAATGAGCAGTTCTTC
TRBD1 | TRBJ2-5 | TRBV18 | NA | CASSPGTGRETQYF | TGTGCCAGCTCACCAGGGACAGGGAGGGAGACCCAGTACTTC
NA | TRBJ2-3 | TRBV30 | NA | CAWKVGRGIDTQYF | TGTGCCTGGAAAGTGGGACGGGGGATAGATACGCAGTATTTT
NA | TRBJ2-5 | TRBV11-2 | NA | CASSLSPGLQETQYF | TGTGCCAGCAGCTTATCCCCGGGACTCCAAGAGACCCAGTACTTC
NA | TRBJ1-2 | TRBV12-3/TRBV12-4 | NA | CASSLVEGDGYTF | TGTGCCAGCAGTTTAGTGGAAGGGGATGGCTACACCTTC
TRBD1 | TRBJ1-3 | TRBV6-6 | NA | CASITQGGGTIYF | TGTGCCAGCATAACCCAGGGGGGCGGCACCATATATTTT
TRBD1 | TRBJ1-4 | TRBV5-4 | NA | CASSSGEGAGEKLFF | TGTGCCAGCAGCTCGGGCGAGGGGGCGGGTGAAAAACTGTTTTTT
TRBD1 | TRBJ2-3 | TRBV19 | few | CASSITGQGSGTQYF | TGTGCCAGTAGTATAACAGGACAGGGCTCAGGGACGCAGTATTTT
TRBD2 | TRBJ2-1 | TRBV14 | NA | CASSQVLGAGGSNEQFF | TGTGCCAGCAGCCAAGTCCTCGGTGCGGGAGGGTCCAATGAGCAGTTCTTC
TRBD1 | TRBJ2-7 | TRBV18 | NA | CASSPPGQGYEQYF | TGTGCCAGCTCACCCCCAGGACAGGGATACGAGCAGTACTTC
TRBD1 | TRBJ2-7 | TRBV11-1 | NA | CASSLETGNEQYF | TGTGCCAGCAGCTTAGAGACAGGGAACGAGCAGTACTTC
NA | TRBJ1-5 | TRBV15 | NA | CATSRVQGGNQPQHF | TGTGCCACCAGCAGAGTTCAGGGCGGCAATCAGCCCCAGCATTTT
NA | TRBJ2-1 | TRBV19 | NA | CAVGLSYNEQFF | TGTGCCGTGGGGCTTTCCTACAATGAGCAGTTCTTC
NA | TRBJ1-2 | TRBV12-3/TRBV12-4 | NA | CASTDGNYGYTF | TGTGCCAGCACCGACGGGAACTATGGCTACACCTTC
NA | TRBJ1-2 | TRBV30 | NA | CACPRAGVYGYTF | TGTGCCTGCCCCCGGGCAGGGGTCTATGGCTACACCTTC
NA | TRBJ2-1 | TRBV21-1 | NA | CASSTPRLPSYNEQFF | TGTGCCAGCAGCACCCCTCGACTCCCCTCCTACAATGAGCAGTTCTTC
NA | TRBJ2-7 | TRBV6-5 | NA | CASSYSSRGGEQYF | TGTGCCAGCAGTTACTCCTCCCGGGGAGGCGAGCAGTACTTC
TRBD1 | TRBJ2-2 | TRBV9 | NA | CASSTRQGSVTGELFF | TGTGCCAGCAGCACCAGACAGGGGAGCGTCACCGGGGAGCTGTTTTTT
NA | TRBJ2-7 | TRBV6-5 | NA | CASRQGSYEQYF | TGTGCCAGCAGGCAGGGATCTTACGAGCAGTACTTC
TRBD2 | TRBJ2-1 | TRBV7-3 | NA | CASRQTGTSGVGSYNEQFF | TGTGCCAGCAGACAAACCGGGACTAGCGGGGTCGGCTCCTACAATGAGCAGTTCTTC
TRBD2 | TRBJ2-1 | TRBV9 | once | CASSLEVGGRAYNEQFF | TGTGCCAGCAGCCTGGAGGTCGGCGGGAGGGCCTACAATGAGCAGTTCTTC
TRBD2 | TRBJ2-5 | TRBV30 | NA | CAWTLTGLAGETQYF | TGTGCCTGGACCCTGACCGGACTAGCGGGAGAGACCCAGTACTTC
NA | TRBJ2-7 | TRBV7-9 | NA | CASSRSGLVDDEQYF | TGTGCCAGCAGCAGATCGGGACTTGTAGACGACGAGCAGTACTTC
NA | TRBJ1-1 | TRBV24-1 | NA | CATTPGGPNTEAFF | TGTGCCACCACCCCGGGAGGGCCGAACACTGAAGCTTTCTTT
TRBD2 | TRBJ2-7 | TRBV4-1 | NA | CASSQTLAGLYEQYF | TGCGCCAGCAGCCAAACGCTAGCGGGCCTCTACGAGCAGTACTTC
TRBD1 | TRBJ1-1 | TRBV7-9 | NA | CASSLATGGKTEAFF | TGTGCCAGCAGCTTAGCAACAGGGGGTAAGACTGAAGCTTTCTTT
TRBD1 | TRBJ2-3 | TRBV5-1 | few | CASRLGTGANTDTQYF | TGCGCCAGCAGGCTCGGGACAGGAGCTAACACAGATACGCAGTATTTT
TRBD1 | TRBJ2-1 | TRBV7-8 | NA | CASSSRQGGEQFF | TGTGCCAGCAGCTCCCGACAGGGTGGTGAGCAGTTCTTC
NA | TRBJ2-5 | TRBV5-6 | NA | CASSLTPVRGETQYF | TGTGCCAGCAGCTTAACACCAGTTAGGGGAGAGACCCAGTACTTC
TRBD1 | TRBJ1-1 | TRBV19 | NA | CASSLQGATGTEAFF | TGTGCCAGTAGCCTACAGGGGGCGACGGGCACTGAAGCTTTCTTT
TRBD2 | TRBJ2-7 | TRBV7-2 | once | CASSQGLFGYYEQYF | TGTGCCAGCAGTCAGGGACTATTCGGATACTACGAGCAGTACTTC
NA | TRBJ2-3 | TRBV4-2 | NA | CASSQVGGPSTDTQYF | TGTGCCAGCAGCCAAGTCGGCGGTCCTAGCACAGATACGCAGTATTTT
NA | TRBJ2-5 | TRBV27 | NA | CASSPGIRGGGETQYF | TGTGCCAGCAGTCCGGGTATAAGGGGAGGCGGGGAGACCCAGTACTTC
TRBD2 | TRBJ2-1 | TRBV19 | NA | CASSGLAGVEQFF | TGTGCCAGTTCGGGACTAGCGGGAGTTGAGCAGTTCTTC
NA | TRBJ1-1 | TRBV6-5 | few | CASSRELNTEAFF | TGTGCCAGCAGCCGCGAGTTGAACACTGAAGCTTTCTTT
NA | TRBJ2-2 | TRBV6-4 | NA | CASKWTANTGELFF | TGTGCCAGCAAGTGGACAGCGAACACCGGGGAGCTGTTTTTT
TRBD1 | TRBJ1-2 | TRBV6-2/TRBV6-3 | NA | CASSYSAGGYGYTF | TGTGCCAGCAGTTACTCGGCAGGGGGCTACGGCTACACCTTC
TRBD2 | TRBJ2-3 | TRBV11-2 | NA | CASSPGRITDTQYF | TGTGCCAGCAGCCCCGGGAGGATCACAGATACGCAGTATTTT
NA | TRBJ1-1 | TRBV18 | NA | CASSPEEGTEAFF | TGTGCCAGCTCACCAGAGGAGGGAACTGAAGCTTTCTTT
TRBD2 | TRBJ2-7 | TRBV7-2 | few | CASSSLSGSEQYF | TGTGCCAGCAGCTCGCTGAGCGGGAGCGAGCAGTACTTC
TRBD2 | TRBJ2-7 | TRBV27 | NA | CASRISLAGGYEQYF | TGTGCCAGCAGAATAAGTCTAGCGGGAGGCTACGAGCAGTACTTC
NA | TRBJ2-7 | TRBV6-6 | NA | CASSYQGHQSYEQYF | TGTGCCAGCAGTTACCAGGGACACCAATCCTACGAGCAGTACTTC
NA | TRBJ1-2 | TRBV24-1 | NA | CASSQGNYGYTF | TGTGCCTCTAGCCAGGGGAACTATGGCTACACCTTC
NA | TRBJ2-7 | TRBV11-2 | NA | CASSSPGLPYEQYF | TGTGCCAGCAGCTCCCCGGGACTTCCCTACGAGCAGTACTTC
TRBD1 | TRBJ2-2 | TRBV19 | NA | CASSTGQGVIWTGELFF | TGTGCCAGTAGTACGGGACAGGGTGTTATTTGGACCGGGGAGCTGTTTTTT
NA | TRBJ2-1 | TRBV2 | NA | CASSHSGSYDEQFF | TGTGCCAGCAGTCATAGCGGATCCTACGATGAGCAGTTCTTC
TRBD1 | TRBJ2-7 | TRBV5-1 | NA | CASREGQGIDEQYF | TGCGCCAGCAGGGAGGGACAGGGGATCGACGAGCAGTACTTC
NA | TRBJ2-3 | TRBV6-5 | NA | CASGEGLTDTQYF | TGTGCCAGCGGAGAGGGCCTCACAGATACGCAGTATTTT
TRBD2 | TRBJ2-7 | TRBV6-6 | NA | CASSYSRASGSSEQYF | TGTGCCAGCAGTTACTCGCGGGCTAGCGGGAGTAGCGAGCAGTACTTC
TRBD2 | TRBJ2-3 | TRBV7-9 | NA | CASSSRLAGVSDTQYF | TGTGCCAGCAGCTCCCGACTAGCGGGAGTGTCAGATACGCAGTATTTT
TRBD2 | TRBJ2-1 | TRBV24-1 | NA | CATSDRTSGNNEQFF | TGTGCCACCAGTGACCGGACTAGCGGAAACAATGAGCAGTTCTTC
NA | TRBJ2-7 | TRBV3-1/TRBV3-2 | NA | CASSQASSYEQYF | TGTGCCAGCAGCCAGGCATCAAGCTACGAGCAGTACTTC
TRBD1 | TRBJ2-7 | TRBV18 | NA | CASSSQGASEQYF | TGTGCCAGCTCATCCCAGGGGGCAAGCGAGCAGTACTTC